The rows below give T cell receptor beta chains drawn from one sample of a study of T cell changes during pregnancy in multiple sclerosis. Sequencing was performed with immunoSEQ multiplex PCR; in TCRdb, only in-frame clones are kept and a portion is missing. The sample has 13,000 to 15,000 clones; roughly 93% are singletons. The sequencing used peripheral blood, collected in the second trimester of pregnancy. The receptors were gathered from a female donor in good health, enrolled as a control in a pregnancy study. Both conserved end residues are part of each CDR3. A D gene is named only where the DNA matches it firmly. A clone size is listed for some rows: how often the clone was seen (once, few, many), or a class if it is expanded.

v_call	cdr3_length	clone_size	d_call	j_call	cdr3_nt	cdr3_aa
TRBV7-2	14	.	TRBD1	TRBJ1-4	TGTGCCAGCAGCTTAGGTGGACAGGGGCTAAAACTGTTTTTT	CASSLGGQGLKLFF
TRBV21-1	11	.	.	TRBJ1-3	TGTCCCCCGGGTTCTGGAAACACCATATATTTT	CPPGSGNTIYF
TRBV12-5	13	.	.	TRBJ1-1	TGTGCTAGTGGTTTGGCAGGGGCCACTGAAGCTTTCTTT	CASGLAGATEAFF
TRBV29-1	14	.	TRBD1	TRBJ1-2	TGCAGCGTTGGGGGGGACAGGGCGTTACCTGGCTACACCTTC	CSVGGDRALPGYTF
TRBV15	14	few	.	TRBJ2-3	TGTGCCACCAGCAGAGATCGGAGGGAGCGATCGCAGTATTTT	CATSRDRRERSQYF
TRBV7-3	17	.	TRBD2	TRBJ2-1	TGTGCCAGCAGCCGGACTAGCGGGGGAACCACCCCCAATGAGCAGTTCTTC	CASSRTSGGTTPNEQFF
TRBV28	15	.	TRBD2	TRBJ2-7	TGTGCCAGCAGTCCCCCCACTAGCGGGAGAAGCGAGCAGTACTTC	CASSPPTSGRSEQYF
TRBV5-4	14	.	TRBD1	TRBJ1-2	TGTGCCAGCAAGGGGGCGGGTTTTGACTATGGCTACACCTTC	CASKGAGFDYGYTF
TRBV4-1	14	.	TRBD1	TRBJ2-1	TGCGCCAGCAGCAGCCGGACAGGGTTCGGTGAGCAGTTCTTC	CASSSRTGFGEQFF
TRBV27	15	.	.	TRBJ2-2	TGTGCCAGCAGTCTAGATCAGGGGAGAACCGGGGAGCTGTTTTTT	CASSLDQGRTGELFF
TRBV5-1	14	.	.	TRBJ1-4	TGCGCCAGCAGCTTGGAACCGTCGGTGGAAAAACTGTTTTTT	CASSLEPSVEKLFF
TRBV7-9	15	.	.	TRBJ1-1	TGTGCCAGCAGCCCCCTTTACCTGAGGAACACTGAAGCTTTCTTT	CASSPLYLRNTEAFF
TRBV4-3	16	once	TRBD1	TRBJ2-5	TGCGCCAGCAGCCAAGACCTAGGACAGGGGAGAGAGACCCAGTACTTC	CASSQDLGQGRETQYF
TRBV19	15	.	TRBD1	TRBJ1-5	TGTGCCAGTAGCCCCGGGGACAGGGATAGTCAGCCCCAGCATTTT	CASSPGDRDSQPQHF
TRBV7-9	16	.	TRBD2	TRBJ2-3	TGTGCCAGCAGCTTAGGTAGCGGGGTTAGCACAGATACGCAGTATTTT	CASSLGSGVSTDTQYF
TRBV5-1	14	.	.	TRBJ1-1	TGCGCCAGCAGCTTGCAGGAGGGGAACACTGAAGCTTTCTTT	CASSLQEGNTEAFF
TRBV7-2	17	once	TRBD1	TRBJ1-2	TGTGCCAGCAGCTTAAGGGGGGGACAGGGAGCCTTCTATGGCTACACCTTC	CASSLRGGQGAFYGYTF
TRBV5-6	15	.	TRBD1	TRBJ1-1	TGTGCCAGCAGTAGACAGGGGCCCTCGAACACTGAAGCTTTCTTT	CASSRQGPSNTEAFF
TRBV28	15	.	TRBD1	TRBJ1-5	TGTGCCAGCAGTGTCGACAGGGGAGGTAATCAGCCCCAGCATTTT	CASSVDRGGNQPQHF
TRBV29-1	12	once	TRBD1	TRBJ1-2	TGCAGCGTTTCGAGGGACAGCTATGGCTACACCTTC	CSVSRDSYGYTF
TRBV6-1	14	once	TRBD2	TRBJ2-7	TGTGCCAGCAAACCAGGACTAGCTTACTACGAGCAGTACTTC	CASKPGLAYYEQYF
TRBV29-1	13	.	TRBD2	TRBJ2-7	TGCAGCGCTGAACTAGCGACATCCTACGAGCAGTACTTC	CSAELATSYEQYF
TRBV28	16	.	TRBD2	TRBJ2-7	TGTGCCAGCAGTTTAACGCGACTAGCGGGAACGATCGAGCAGTACTTC	CASSLTRLAGTIEQYF
TRBV2	15	.	TRBD1	TRBJ1-5	TGTGCCAGCAGTGGTAATAGGGGGCCAAATCAGCCCCAGCATTTT	CASSGNRGPNQPQHF
TRBV5-5	15	.	TRBD2	TRBJ2-5	TGTGCCAGCAGACCAAACTCACTAGCGGGGGAGACCCAGTACTTC	CASRPNSLAGETQYF
TRBV7-8	15	.	TRBD1	TRBJ1-1	TGTGCCAGCAGCCTCGAGGGACAGGCAGGCACTGAAGCTTTCTTT	CASSLEGQAGTEAFF
TRBV10-3	15	.	.	TRBJ2-7	TGTGCCATCATGATCGAACAGGCTCTCTCCTACGAGCAGTACTTC	CAIMIEQALSYEQYF
TRBV6-1	12	.	.	TRBJ1-5	TGTGCCAGCAGTGAAGCCTCTCAGCCCCAGCATTTT	CASSEASQPQHF
TRBV7-8	13	.	.	TRBJ1-6	TGTGCCAGCAGCCCGGTTAACAATTCACCCCTCCACTTT	CASSPVNNSPLHF
TRBV9	16	once	TRBD1	TRBJ2-3	TGTGCCAGCAGCCTTGGGACAGGGGGGCGGGCAGATACGCAGTATTTT	CASSLGTGGRADTQYF
TRBV29-1	15	.	TRBD2	TRBJ2-7	TGCAGCGTTGAAAGGCCGGGGGGGGCTAGCTACGAGCAGTACTTC	CSVERPGGASYEQYF
TRBV4-1	18	.	.	TRBJ2-6	TGCGCCAGCAGCCAAGTCAAGATTACGAGCTCTGGGGCCAACGTCCTGACTTTC	CASSQVKITSSGANVLTF
TRBV4-2	16	.	TRBD1	TRBJ2-3	TGTGCCAGCAGCCAAGATGGGACAGGGGGCACAGATACGCAGTATTTT	CASSQDGTGGTDTQYF
TRBV7-9	14	.	.	TRBJ1-1	TGTGCCAGCAGCTTAGCTGTCTCGAACACTGAAGCTTTCTTT	CASSLAVSNTEAFF
TRBV5-1	15	.	.	TRBJ1-6	TGCGCCAGCAGCTTGGACAGTTCCTATAATTCACCCCTCCACTTT	CASSLDSSYNSPLHF
TRBV29-1	11	.	.	TRBJ2-7	TGCAGCGTCGTAGGAGCCTCCGAGCAGTACTTC	CSVVGASEQYF
TRBV19	14	.	.	TRBJ1-2	TGTGCCAGTAGTATCGGTCAGGATCACTATGGCTACACCTTC	CASSIGQDHYGYTF
TRBV2	11	.	TRBD2	TRBJ2-3	TGTGCCAGTGAGAGCGGGACTGCGCAGTATTTT	CASESGTAQYF
TRBV5-6	16	.	TRBD2	TRBJ2-2	TGTGCCAGCATCCTGACAGCGGGGGCGAACACCGGGGAGCTGTTTTTT	CASILTAGANTGELFF
TRBV5-4	14	.	TRBD1	TRBJ1-2	TGTGCCAGCAGCTTGGACACAGGGGCGGGAGGCTACACCTTC	CASSLDTGAGGYTF
TRBV7-9	13	.	TRBD1	TRBJ1-1	TGTGCCAGCAGCTTGGACAGGAGCCTTACGGCTTTCTTT	CASSLDRSLTAFF
TRBV6-1	12	.	.	TRBJ1-2	TGTGCCAGCAGAGCCGCCACCTATGGCTACACCTTC	CASRAATYGYTF
TRBV6-5	16	.	.	TRBJ1-4	TGTGCCAGCAGTTATTCTTGGAGGGCGGCTAATGAAAAACTGTTTTTT	CASSYSWRAANEKLFF
TRBV28	19	.	TRBD2	TRBJ2-7	TGTGCCAGCCGTTTGGGGGGTAGCGGGCCACTTTTAAGCTCCTACGAGCAGTACTTC	CASRLGGSGPLLSSYEQYF
TRBV19	15	.	.	TRBJ1-5	TGTGCCAGTAGGGCCGGTGGGCCCCGCAATCAGCCCCAGCATTTT	CASRAGGPRNQPQHF
TRBV4-1	15	.	.	TRBJ1-3	TGCGCCAGCAGCCAGGGCACAGGGACTGGAAACACCATATATTTT	CASSQGTGTGNTIYF
TRBV6-6	15	.	.	TRBJ2-1	TGTGCCAGCACCAAGTTTCAAGGGGGAGACAATGAGCAGTTCTTC	CASTKFQGGDNEQFF
TRBV5-8	13	once	TRBD1	TRBJ1-2	TGTGCCAGCAGCCCGTACAGGGGGCGCGGCTACACCTTC	CASSPYRGRGYTF
TRBV28	15	.	TRBD1	TRBJ1-1	TGTGCCAGCAGGACCTGGGCAGGGGGACTTCCTGAAGCTTTCTTT	CASRTWAGGLPEAFF
TRBV4-3	14	.	.	TRBJ2-1	TGCGCCAGCAGCCAAGATGTTTCCCCGTCGGGGCAGTTCTTC	CASSQDVSPSGQFF
TRBV7-2	18	.	TRBD2	TRBJ2-3	TGTGCCAGCAGCTCCTCTAGCGGGAGGCCCCCTGGGAGAGATACGCAGTATTTT	CASSSSSGRPPGRDTQYF
TRBV5-4	15	.	.	TRBJ2-5	TGTGCCAGCAGCTCCCGCCGTACTAACCGAGAGACCCAGTACTTC	CASSSRRTNRETQYF
TRBV6-5	15	.	.	TRBJ2-7	TGTGCCAGCAGTCTCCAGGGGACTACCTTTGAGGAGCAGTACTTC	CASSLQGTTFEEQYF
TRBV7-2	14	.	.	TRBJ2-2	TGTGCCAGCAGCTTAGTGAGGGCGGGCGGGGAGCTGTTTTTT	CASSLVRAGGELFF